Here is one T cell receptor (beta chain) with its context. Its specificity is unknown. Each CDR3 protein gets one entry after TCRdb re-called the 5' RACE reads with MiXCR. This table holds 150,000 to 200,000 distinct CDR3 sequences, 9.5% to 15% found once. This specimen belongs to a study of CD8 T cells in ankylosing spondylitis. Overall study results and limits: Disease-associated clones were reportedly significantly overrepresented in matched ankylosing spondylitis synovial fluid.

The CDR3 totals 14 residues. This receptor was identified in a male donor with ankylosing spondylitis or in good health (not recorded which). The gene calls are TRBV12-1 and TRBJ2-7; TRBD1 reflects the table's D call only, with no check against the DNA. TRBV12-1 is classified as a pseudogene. The source material was blood, either unsorted or a sorted T cell fraction (not recorded which). The CDR3 DNA sequence: TGTGCCAGCACCCACCCTCGACAGTCCTACGAGCAGTACTTC. Residues: CASTHPRQSYEQYF.